This is a list of T cell receptor beta chains from one sample in a study of breast tumors, draining lymph nodes, adjacent tissues. TCRdb reanalysed the multiplex PCR reads using MiXCR and keeps one entry per CDR3 protein. This table holds approximately 250,000 distinct CDR3 sequences, under 40% found once. Sample: axillary lymph node tissue. Receptor source: a female donor with breast cancer. Some clones in this sample may be carry-over from other donors' samples. CDR3s include the opening cysteine and the closing phenylalanine or tryptophan. The order of the fields is D gene, V gene, clone size, J gene, CDR3 protein, CDR3 DNA. The D gene is left open where the match is weak. Clone sizes are given selectively: once, few, many, or a class where the clone is expanded.

TRBD1	TRBV24-1	NA	TRBJ1-5	CATTGSQPQHF	TGTGCCACGACAGGGTCTCAGCCCCAGCATTTT
NA	TRBV2	many	TRBJ1-1	CASSRGGNTEAFF	TGTGCCAGCAGCCGGGGGGGGAACACTGAAGCTTTCTTT
NA	TRBV28	few	TRBJ2-1	CASRVGGNEQFF	TGTGCCAGCCGAGTTGGCGGTAATGAGCAGTTCTTC
TRBD1	TRBV25-1	NA	TRBJ1-5	CASSPDRVIAGEPQHF	TGTGCCAGCAGCCCAGACAGGGTGATCGCCGGGGAGCCCCAGCATTTT
TRBD1	TRBV19	once	TRBJ2-6	CASTPGTGDNVLTF	TGTGCCAGTACTCCCGGGACAGGGGACAACGTCCTGACTTTC
TRBD1	TRBV6-1	many	TRBJ1-4	CASSESDRQPLFF	TGTGCCAGCAGTGAGTCGGACAGGCAGCCACTGTTTTTT
TRBD2	TRBV3-1	many	TRBJ2-7	CASSQRGANEQYF	TGTGCCAGCAGCCAGCGGGGGGCCAACGAGCAGTACTTC
TRBD1	TRBV11-2	many	TRBJ2-2	CASRQNRGPRTGELFF	TGTGCCAGCAGGCAAAACAGGGGGCCTAGGACCGGGGAGCTGTTTTTT
NA	TRBV12-3/TRBV12-4	many	TRBJ1-5	CASSSQGAAGKSPQHF	TGTGCCAGCAGTTCCCAGGGTGCAGCGGGGAAATCGCCCCAGCATTTT
NA	TRBV5-8	many	TRBJ2-5	CASSLAIAQETQYF	TGTGCCAGCAGCTTGGCTATAGCCCAAGAGACCCAGTACTTC
NA	TRBV7-2	many	TRBJ1-2	CASSLARGSGGYTF	TGTGCCAGCAGCTTAGCGCGGGGGTCGGGGGGCTACACCTTC
TRBD2	TRBV7-9	many	TRBJ2-7	CASSVGGSLYYEQYF	TGTGCCAGCAGCGTCGGCGGGAGCCTATACTACGAGCAGTACTTC
TRBD1	TRBV6-5	many	TRBJ2-2	CASRLDRALPGELFF	TGTGCCAGCAGGTTGGACAGGGCCTTACCCGGGGAGCTGTTTTTT
NA	TRBV19	many	TRBJ2-3	CASSMGRDPDTQYF	TGTGCCAGTAGTATGGGAAGGGACCCAGATACGCAGTATTTT
NA	TRBV5-8	NA	TRBJ2-5	CASSAVTTGSQETQYF	TGTGCCAGCAGCGCGGTAACTACCGGGAGCCAAGAGACCCAGTACTTC
TRBD1	TRBV12-3/TRBV12-4	many	TRBJ1-5	CASSKDGTGGTSNQPQHF	TGTGCCAGCAGTAAAGACGGGACAGGGGGGACTAGCAATCAGCCCCAGCATTTT
TRBD1	TRBV2	NA	TRBJ2-6	CASSAGQTSGANVLTF	TGTGCCAGCAGTGCGGGACAGACCTCTGGGGCCAACGTCCTGACTTTC
TRBD1	TRBV20-1	many	TRBJ1-5	CSARDPRDRAAHF	TGCAGTGCTAGAGATCCTCGGGACAGGGCAGCCCATTTT
NA	TRBV5-4	many	TRBJ2-7	CASSKVSAQESEQYF	TGTGCCAGCAGCAAGGTCTCAGCCCAGGAATCCGAGCAGTACTTC
NA	TRBV3-1	few	TRBJ2-2	CASTDPVGSTGELFF	TGTGCCAGCACCGATCCGGTGGGGAGCACCGGGGAGCTGTTTTTT
TRBD1	TRBV12-3/TRBV12-4	many	TRBJ1-4	CASSDAGTVNEKLFF	TGTGCCAGCAGCGACGCCGGGACAGTTAATGAAAAACTGTTTTTT
TRBD2	TRBV20-1	NA	TRBJ2-1	CSAPPPWTSGSRGEQFF	TGCAGTGCGCCGCCTCCATGGACTAGCGGGAGCCGCGGTGAGCAGTTCTTC
NA	TRBV2	NA	TRBJ2-7	CASSRRWSSYEQYF	TGTGCCAGCAGCCGACGTTGGAGCTCCTACGAGCAGTACTTC
NA	TRBV19	many	TRBJ2-3	CASLPAGTDTQYF	TGTGCCAGTCTCCCAGCGGGCACAGATACGCAGTATTTT
TRBD1	TRBV5-1	many	TRBJ2-2	CASSFRTGDGELFF	TGCGCCAGCAGTTTTCGGACAGGGGACGGGGAGCTGTTTTTT
NA	TRBV5-5	NA	TRBJ2-1	CARSLVARAPYNEQFF	TGTGCCCGCAGCTTGGTCGCCAGGGCCCCCTACAATGAGCAGTTCTTC